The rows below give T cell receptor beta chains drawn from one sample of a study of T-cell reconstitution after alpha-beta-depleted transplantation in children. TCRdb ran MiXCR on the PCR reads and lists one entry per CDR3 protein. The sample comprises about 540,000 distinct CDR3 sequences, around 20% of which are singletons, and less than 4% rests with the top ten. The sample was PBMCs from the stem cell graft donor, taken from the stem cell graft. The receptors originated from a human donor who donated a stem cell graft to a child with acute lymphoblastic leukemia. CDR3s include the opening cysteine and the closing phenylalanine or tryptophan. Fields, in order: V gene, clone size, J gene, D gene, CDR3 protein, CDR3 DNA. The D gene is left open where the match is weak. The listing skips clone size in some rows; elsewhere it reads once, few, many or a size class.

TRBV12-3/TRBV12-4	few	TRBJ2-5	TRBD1	CASSLFGTVETQYF	TGTGCCAGCAGTTTATTCGGGACAGTAGAGACCCAGTACTTC
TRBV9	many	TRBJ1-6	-	CASSVDRRNSPLHF	TGTGCCAGCAGCGTAGACAGACGCAATTCACCCCTCCACTTT
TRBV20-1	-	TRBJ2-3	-	CSARSSLDTQYF	TGCAGTGCTAGGAGCTCCTTAGATACGCAGTATTTT
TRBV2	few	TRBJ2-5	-	CASMEGRWETQYF	TGTGCCAGCATGGAGGGTAGATGGGAGACCCAGTACTTC
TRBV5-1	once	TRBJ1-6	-	CASSFGSSSSYNSPLHF	TGCGCCAGCAGCTTCGGCAGCTCAAGCTCCTATAATTCACCCCTCCACTTT
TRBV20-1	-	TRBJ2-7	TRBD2	CSARGRREALYEQYF	TGCAGTGCTAGAGGAAGGCGGGAGGCCCTGTACGAGCAGTACTTC
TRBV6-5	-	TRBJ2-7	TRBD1	CASSLDRAEQYF	TGTGCCAGCAGTTTAGACAGGGCCGAGCAGTACTTC
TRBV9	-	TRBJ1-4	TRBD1	CASSGDSDEKLFF	TGTGCCAGCAGCGGGGACAGCGATGAAAAACTGTTTTTT
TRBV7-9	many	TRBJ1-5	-	CASSLDGFNQPQHF	TGTGCCAGCAGCTTAGACGGATTCAATCAGCCCCAGCATTTT
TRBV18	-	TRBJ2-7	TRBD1	CASSHRDRVFTYEQYF	TGTGCCAGCTCACACCGGGACAGAGTATTCACCTACGAGCAGTACTTC
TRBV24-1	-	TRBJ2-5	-	CATGRTQYF	TGTGCCACCGGTAGGACCCAGTACTTC
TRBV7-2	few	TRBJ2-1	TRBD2	CASSSNGGRAEQFF	TGTGCCAGCAGCTCCAACGGCGGGAGGGCTGAGCAGTTCTTC
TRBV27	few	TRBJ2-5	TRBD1	CASSDGQGALETQYF	TGTGCCAGCAGTGACGGACAGGGGGCTTTGGAGACCCAGTACTTC
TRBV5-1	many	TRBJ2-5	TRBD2	CASRLAGQETQYF	TGCGCCAGCAGACTAGCGGGGCAAGAGACCCAGTACTTC
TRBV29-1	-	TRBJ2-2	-	CSGGRGPGELFF	TGCAGCGGAGGCAGGGGACCCGGGGAGCTGTTTTTT
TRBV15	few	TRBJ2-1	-	CATSRAPSGVPFF	TGTGCCACCAGCAGAGCCCCTTCGGGCGTCCCGTTCTTC
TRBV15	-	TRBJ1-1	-	CATSRDRLPEAFF	TGTGCCACCAGCAGAGATCGGCTCCCTGAAGCTTTCTTT
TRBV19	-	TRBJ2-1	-	CASMRGGLGKDEQFF	TGTGCCAGTATGAGAGGCGGGCTTGGAAAGGATGAGCAGTTCTTC
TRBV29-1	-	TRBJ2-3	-	CSVRSGSPTDTQYF	TGCAGCGTTAGATCGGGGAGTCCCACAGATACGCAGTATTTT
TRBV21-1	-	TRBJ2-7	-	CASSTRTSGNNYEQYF	TGTGCCAGCAGCACTCGGACTAGCGGGAATAACTACGAGCAGTACTTC
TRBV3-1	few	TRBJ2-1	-	CASSPTGAYNEQFF	TGTGCCAGCAGCCCGACCGGGGCATACAATGAGCAGTTCTTC
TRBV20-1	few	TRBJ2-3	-	CSARDVGLGTDTQYF	TGCAGTGCTAGAGATGTAGGGCTTGGCACAGATACGCAGTATTTT
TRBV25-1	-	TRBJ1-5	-	CASSESGGRTNQPQHF	TGTGCCAGCAGTGAATCGGGTGGACGGACAAATCAGCCCCAGCATTTT
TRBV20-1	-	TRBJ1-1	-	CSAPRSTEAFF	TGCAGTGCCCCCAGGTCCACTGAAGCTTTCTTT
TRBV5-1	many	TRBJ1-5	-	CASSLSGGNQPQHF	TGTGCCAGCAGCTTGTCGGGGGGAAATCAGCCCCAGCATTTT
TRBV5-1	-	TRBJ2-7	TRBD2	CASSLVGLAGAGQYF	TGCGCCAGCAGCTTGGTGGGGCTAGCGGGAGCAGGGCAGTACTTC
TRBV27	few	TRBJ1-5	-	CASNVIGYSNQPQHF	TGTGCCAGCAACGTCATCGGGTATAGCAATCAGCCCCAGCATTTT
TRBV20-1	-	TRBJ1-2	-	CSAGVPVANYGYTF	TGCAGTGCTGGGGTACCGGTCGCTAACTATGGCTACACCTTC
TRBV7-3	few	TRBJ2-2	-	CASRPRLNTGELFF	TGTGCCAGCAGGCCCAGACTGAACACCGGGGAGCTGTTTTTT
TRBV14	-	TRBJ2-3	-	CASSQDFGVTTDTQYF	TGTGCCAGCAGCCAAGATTTCGGCGTAACCACAGATACGCAGTATTTT
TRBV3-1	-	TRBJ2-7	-	CASSRGPGGSYEQYF	TGTGCCAGCAGCCGAGGTCCGGGTGGCTCCTACGAGCAGTACTTC
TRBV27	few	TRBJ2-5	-	CASSLSFQGIETQYF	TGTGCCAGCAGTTTATCGTTTCAGGGAATAGAGACCCAGTACTTC
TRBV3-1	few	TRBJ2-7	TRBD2	CASSPGLAAVYEQYF	TGTGCCAGCAGCCCGGGACTAGCGGCCGTCTACGAGCAGTACTTC
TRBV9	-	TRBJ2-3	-	CASSVEDGEAEVFVDTQYF	TGTGCCAGCAGCGTAGAGGACGGGGAAGCGGAGGTTTTCGTAGATACGCAGTATTTT
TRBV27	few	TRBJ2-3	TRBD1	CASRDRDRSTDTQYF	TGTGCCAGCAGAGACCGGGACAGGAGCACAGATACGCAGTATTTT
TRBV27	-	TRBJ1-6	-	CASSTLRVSPLHF	TGTGCCAGCAGCACATTGAGGGTTTCACCCCTCCACTTT
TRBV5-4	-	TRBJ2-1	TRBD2	CASSLASGRANEQFF	TGTGCCAGCAGCTTGGCTAGCGGGAGGGCCAATGAGCAGTTCTTC
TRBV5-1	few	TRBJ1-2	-	CASSSDNHYGYTF	TGCGCCAGCAGCTCCGACAACCACTATGGCTACACCTTC
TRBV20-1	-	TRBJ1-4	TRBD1	CSADPRTGGPEKLFF	TGCAGTGCCGATCCCCGGACAGGGGGCCCTGAAAAACTGTTTTTT
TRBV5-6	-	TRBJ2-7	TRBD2	CASSRSGRVTYEQYF	TGTGCCAGCAGCCGTAGCGGGAGGGTCACCTACGAGCAGTACTTC
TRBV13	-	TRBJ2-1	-	CASSPATYNEQFF	TGTGCCAGCAGCCCCGCTACCTACAATGAGCAGTTCTTC
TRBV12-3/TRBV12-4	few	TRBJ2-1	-	CACERPSYNEQFF	TGTGCCTGTGAGCGGCCCTCCTACAATGAGCAGTTCTTC
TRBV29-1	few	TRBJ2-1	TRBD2	CSAGPQRGNEQFF	TGCAGCGCCGGGCCCCAGCGGGGTAATGAGCAGTTCTTC
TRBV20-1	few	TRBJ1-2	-	CSASLAQGLRGYGYTF	TGCAGTGCTAGCCTCGCGCAGGGGCTTAGGGGCTATGGCTACACCTTC
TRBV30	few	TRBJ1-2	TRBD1	CAWSEGAAGYGYTF	TGTGCCTGGAGTGAGGGGGCAGCAGGCTATGGCTACACCTTC
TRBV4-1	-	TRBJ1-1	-	CASSQGGVRELGVVEAFF	TGCGCCAGCAGCCAAGGAGGAGTCCGGGAATTGGGAGTTGTTGAAGCTTTCTTT
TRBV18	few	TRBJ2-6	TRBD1	CASSPLGRGQDGANVLTF	TGTGCCAGCTCACCACTGGGCAGGGGGCAAGACGGGGCCAACGTCCTGACTTTC
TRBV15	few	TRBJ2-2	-	CATSRIRAPDGELFF	TGTGCCACCAGCAGGATCAGGGCCCCTGACGGGGAGCTGTTTTTT
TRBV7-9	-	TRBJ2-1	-	CASSLAQPEQFF	TGTGCCAGCAGCTTGGCACAGCCCGAGCAGTTCTTC
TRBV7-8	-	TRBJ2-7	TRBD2	CASSLLREAFSNEQYF	TGTGCCAGCAGCTTATTGCGGGAGGCCTTCTCCAACGAGCAGTACTTC
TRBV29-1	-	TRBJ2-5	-	CSVEPTGSPATQYF	TGCAGCGTTGAACCCACGGGTTCTCCAGCGACCCAGTACTTC
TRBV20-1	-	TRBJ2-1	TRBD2	CSAGGLVQSEQFF	TGCAGTGCTGGCGGACTAGTACAGAGTGAGCAGTTCTTC
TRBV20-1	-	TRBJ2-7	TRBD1	CSARTGGSYEQYF	TGCAGTGCTAGGACAGGGGGCTCCTACGAGCAGTACTTC